This TCR beta chain came from a study of T cells in Graves' hyperthyroidism and ophthalmopathy. Germline CDR1 SEHNR, CDR2 FQNEAQ (reference sequence). The V segment lost 4 bases and the J segment 3 bases; nucleotides outside the gene matches: 5. This CDR3 contains 14 residues. The CDR3 regions of TCR beta were amplified from RNA transcripts. With the HTBI primer set, the TCR CDR3 went through a first round of RT-PCR. Using its own MiXCR run on the multiplex PCR reads, TCRdb lists one record per CDR3 protein. The sample shows roughly 840,000 distinct CDR3 sequences, approximately 40% of them seen only once. Patients aged 18 to 65 with hyperthyroidism were newly diagnosed, with duration under 2 months.

Source material: blood. The origin of this receptor is a man aged 18 to 30 with Graves' hyperthyroidism. The gene calls are TRBV7-9 and TRBJ2-7; 8 nucleotides agree with TRBD1. CDR3 region: CASSSTGAGYEQYF. Written as DNA, the CDR3 is TGTGCCAGCAGCTCGACAGGGGCCGGCTACGAGCAGTACTTC. Supplemented by reference TRBV7-9 and TRBJ2-7, the full variable domain reads DTGVSQNPRHKITKRGQNVTFRCDPISEHNRLYWYRQTLGQGPEFLTYFQNEAQLEKSRLLSDRFSAERPKGSFSTLEIQRTEQGDSAMYLCASSSTGAGYEQYFGPGTRLTVT.